This TCR beta chain is drawn from a study of blood T cell repertoires in COVID-19. The overall study: Specimens from acute and convalescent COVID-19 originated in the United States, Italy and Spain. T cells, B-cell-depleted T cells, or PBMCs supplied cDNA or gDNA.

Trimming shortened V by 5 bases and J by 6 bases, and 10 bases separated the two germline ends. Per germline, CDR1 SQVTM and CDR2 ANQGSEA. This CDR3 has 12 amino acids. Original processing methods: Amplifying reference gene primers gave estimates of nucleated cell counts. Here immunoSEQ multiplex PCR was the method, and the copy in TCRdb shows in-frame clones only, minus some. That table gives V, J and clone size, and the DNA gave D and trimming. The sample has about 240,000 clones; 85% to 90% are singletons. The sequenced sample consisted of peripheral blood. This chain joins TRBV29-1 and TRBJ1-4; no clear D. The sequence came from a man in his 60s with acute or convalescent COVID-19. CDR3 in amino acids: CSVSGSDEKLFF. In DNA, the CDR3 is TGCAGCGTTTCCGGTTCCGATGAAAAACTGTTTTTT.